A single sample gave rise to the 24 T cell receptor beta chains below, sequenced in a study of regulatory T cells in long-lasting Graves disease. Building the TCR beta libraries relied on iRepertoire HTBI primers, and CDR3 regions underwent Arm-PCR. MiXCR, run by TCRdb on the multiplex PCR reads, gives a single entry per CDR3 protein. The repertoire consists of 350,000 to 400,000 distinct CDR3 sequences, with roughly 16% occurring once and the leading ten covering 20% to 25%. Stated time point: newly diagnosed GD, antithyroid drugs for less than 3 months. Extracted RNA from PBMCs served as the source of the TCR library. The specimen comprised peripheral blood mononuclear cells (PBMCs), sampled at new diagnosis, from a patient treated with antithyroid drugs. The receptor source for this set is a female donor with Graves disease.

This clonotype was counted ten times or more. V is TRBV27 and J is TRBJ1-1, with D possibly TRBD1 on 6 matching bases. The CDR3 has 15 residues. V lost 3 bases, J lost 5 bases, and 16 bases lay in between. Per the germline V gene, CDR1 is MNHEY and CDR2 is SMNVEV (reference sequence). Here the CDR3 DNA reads TGTGCCAGCAGTTTCGAGGGGGGGGCCTGGACTGAAGCTTTCTTT. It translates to CASSFEGGAWTEAFF.

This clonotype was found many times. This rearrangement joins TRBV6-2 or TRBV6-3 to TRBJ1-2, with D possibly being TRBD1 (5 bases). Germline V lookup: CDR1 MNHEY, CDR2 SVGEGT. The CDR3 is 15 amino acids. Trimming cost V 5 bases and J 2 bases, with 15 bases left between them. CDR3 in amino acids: CASSEAEGPNYGYTF. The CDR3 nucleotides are TGTGCCAGCAGTGAAGCTGAGGGACCGAACTATGGCTACACCTTC.

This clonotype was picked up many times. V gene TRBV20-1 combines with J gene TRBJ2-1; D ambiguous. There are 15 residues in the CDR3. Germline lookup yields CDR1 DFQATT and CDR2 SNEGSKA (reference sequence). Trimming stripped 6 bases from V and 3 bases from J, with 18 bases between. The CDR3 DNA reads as TGCAGTGCCAACCGTCTAACCAACCTCTACAATGAGCAGTTCTTC. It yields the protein CSANRLTNLYNEQFF.

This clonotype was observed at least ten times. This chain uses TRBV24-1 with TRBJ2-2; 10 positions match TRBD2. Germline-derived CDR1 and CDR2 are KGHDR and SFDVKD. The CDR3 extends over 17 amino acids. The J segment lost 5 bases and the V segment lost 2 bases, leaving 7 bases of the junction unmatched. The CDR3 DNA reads TGTGCCACCAGTGATTCTAGCGGGAGAGGTTTTACCGGGGAGCTGTTTTTT. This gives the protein CATSDSSGRGFTGELFF.

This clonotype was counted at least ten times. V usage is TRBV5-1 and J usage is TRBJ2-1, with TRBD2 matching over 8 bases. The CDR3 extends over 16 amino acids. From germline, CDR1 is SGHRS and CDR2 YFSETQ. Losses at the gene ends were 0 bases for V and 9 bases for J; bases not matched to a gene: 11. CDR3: CASSLGYTSGSFEQFF. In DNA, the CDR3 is TGCGCCAGCAGCTTGGGATATACGAGCGGGAGCTTTGAGCAGTTCTTC.

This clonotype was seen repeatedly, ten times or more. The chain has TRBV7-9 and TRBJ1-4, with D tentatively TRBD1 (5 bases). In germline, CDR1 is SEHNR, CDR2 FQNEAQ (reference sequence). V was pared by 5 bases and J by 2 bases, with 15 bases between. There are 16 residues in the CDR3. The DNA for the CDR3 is TGTGCCAGCAGCCCTCTTAAGGAGGGGACTAATGAAAAACTGTTTTTT. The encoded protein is CASSPLKEGTNEKLFF.

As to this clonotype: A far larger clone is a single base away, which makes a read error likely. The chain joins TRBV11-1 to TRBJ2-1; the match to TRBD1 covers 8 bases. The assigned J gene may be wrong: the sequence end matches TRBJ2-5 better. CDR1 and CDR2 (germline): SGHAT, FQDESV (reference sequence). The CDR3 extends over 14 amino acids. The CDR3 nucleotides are TGTGCCAGCGGAACACAGGGGGGTCAGGGGACCCAGTACTTC. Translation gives CASGTQGGQGTQYF.

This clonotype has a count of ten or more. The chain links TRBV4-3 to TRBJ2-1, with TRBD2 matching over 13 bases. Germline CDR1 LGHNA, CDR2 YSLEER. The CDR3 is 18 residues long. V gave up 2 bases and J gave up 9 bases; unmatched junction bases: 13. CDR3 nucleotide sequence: TGCGCCAGCAGCCAACCAACTAGCGGGAGGGCCCCCCGGGGTGAGCAGTTCTTC. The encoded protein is CASSQPTSGRAPRGEQFF.

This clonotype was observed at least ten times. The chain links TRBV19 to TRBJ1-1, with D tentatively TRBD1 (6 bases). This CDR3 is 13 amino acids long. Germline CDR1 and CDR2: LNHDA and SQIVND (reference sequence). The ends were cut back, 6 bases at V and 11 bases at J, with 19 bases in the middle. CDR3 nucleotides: TGTGCCAGTAGGTTGGGACATCTCCTGTTGGCTTTCTTT. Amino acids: CASRLGHLLLAFF.

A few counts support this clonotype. This CDR3 reads CASSETGGGNTGELFF. The CDR3 DNA is TGTGCCAGCAGCGAGACAGGTGGTGGAAACACCGGGGAGCTGTTTTTT. The V call is TRBV9, the J call TRBJ2-2, with D perhaps TRBD1 (6 bases). Trimming took off 3 bases at V and 2 bases at J, with 14 bases between the two ends. Germline V lookup: CDR1 SGDLS, CDR2 YYNGEE. The CDR3 has 16 residues.

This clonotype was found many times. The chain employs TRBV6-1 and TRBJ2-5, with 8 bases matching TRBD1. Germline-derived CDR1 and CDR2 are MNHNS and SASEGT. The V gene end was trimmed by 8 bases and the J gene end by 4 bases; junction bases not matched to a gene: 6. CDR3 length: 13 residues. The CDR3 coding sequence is TGTGCCAGCGTTAAACAGGGGGGAGAGACCCAGTACTTC. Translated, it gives CASVKQGGETQYF.

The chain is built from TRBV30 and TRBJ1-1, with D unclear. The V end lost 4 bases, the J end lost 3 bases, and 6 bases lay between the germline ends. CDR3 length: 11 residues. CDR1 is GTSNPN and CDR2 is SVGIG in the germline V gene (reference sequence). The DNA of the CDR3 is TGTGCCTGGACCAGGTACACTGAAGCTTTCTTT. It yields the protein CAWTRYTEAFF.

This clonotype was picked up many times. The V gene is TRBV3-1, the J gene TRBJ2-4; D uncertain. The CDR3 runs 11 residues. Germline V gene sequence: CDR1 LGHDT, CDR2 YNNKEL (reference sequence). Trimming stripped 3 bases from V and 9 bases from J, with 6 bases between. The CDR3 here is CASSHGFIQYF. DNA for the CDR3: TGTGCCAGCAGCCATGGGTTCATTCAGTACTTC.

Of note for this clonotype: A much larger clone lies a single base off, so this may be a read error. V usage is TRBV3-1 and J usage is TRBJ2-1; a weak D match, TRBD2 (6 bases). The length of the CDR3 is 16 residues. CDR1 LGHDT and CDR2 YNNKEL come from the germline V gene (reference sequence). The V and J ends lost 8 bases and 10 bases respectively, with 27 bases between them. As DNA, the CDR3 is TGTGCCAGCGGCGACACCGGGACTCACAGGTCGTACGAGCAGTTCTTC. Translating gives CASGDTGTHRSYEQFF.

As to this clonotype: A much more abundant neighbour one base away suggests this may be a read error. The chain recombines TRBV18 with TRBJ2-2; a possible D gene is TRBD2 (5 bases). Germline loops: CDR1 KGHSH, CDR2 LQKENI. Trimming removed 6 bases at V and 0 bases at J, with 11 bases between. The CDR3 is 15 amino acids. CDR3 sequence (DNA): TGTGCCAGCTCCCGCGACTACCCGAACACCGGGGAGCTGTTTTTT. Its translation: CASSRDYPNTGELFF.

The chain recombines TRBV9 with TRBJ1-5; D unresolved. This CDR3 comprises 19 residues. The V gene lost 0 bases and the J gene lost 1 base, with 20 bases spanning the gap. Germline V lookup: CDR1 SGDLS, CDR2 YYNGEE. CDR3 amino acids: CASSVGSVWWKTSNQPQHF. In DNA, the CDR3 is TGTGCCAGCAGCGTAGGTTCTGTCTGGTGGAAGACCAGCAATCAGCCCCAGCATTTT.

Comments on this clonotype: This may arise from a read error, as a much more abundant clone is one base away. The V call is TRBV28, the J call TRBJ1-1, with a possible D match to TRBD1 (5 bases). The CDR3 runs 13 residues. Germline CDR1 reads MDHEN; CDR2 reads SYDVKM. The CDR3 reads CAGSKGGAVEAFF. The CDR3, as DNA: TGTGCCGGCAGTAAAGGTGGGGCGGTTGAAGCTTTCTTT.

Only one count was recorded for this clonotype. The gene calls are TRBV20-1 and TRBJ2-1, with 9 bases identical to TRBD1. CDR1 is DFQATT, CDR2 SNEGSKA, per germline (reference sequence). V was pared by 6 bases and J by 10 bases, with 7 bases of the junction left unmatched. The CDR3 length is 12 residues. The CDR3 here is CSARDRDYEQFF. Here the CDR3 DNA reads TGCAGTGCGAGGGACAGGGACTACGAGCAGTTCTTC.

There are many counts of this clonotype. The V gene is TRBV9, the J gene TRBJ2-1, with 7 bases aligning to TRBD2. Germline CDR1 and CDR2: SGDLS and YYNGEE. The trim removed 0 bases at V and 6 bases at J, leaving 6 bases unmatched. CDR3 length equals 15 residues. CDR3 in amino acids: CASSVGLAEPNEQFF. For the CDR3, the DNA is TGTGCCAGCAGCGTAGGTCTAGCGGAGCCCAATGAGCAGTTCTTC.

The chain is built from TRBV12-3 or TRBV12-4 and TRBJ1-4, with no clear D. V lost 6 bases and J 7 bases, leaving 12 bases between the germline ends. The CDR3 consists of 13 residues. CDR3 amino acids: CASRAPPAEKLFF. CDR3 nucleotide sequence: TGTGCCAGCAGAGCCCCACCTGCTGAAAAACTGTTTTTT.

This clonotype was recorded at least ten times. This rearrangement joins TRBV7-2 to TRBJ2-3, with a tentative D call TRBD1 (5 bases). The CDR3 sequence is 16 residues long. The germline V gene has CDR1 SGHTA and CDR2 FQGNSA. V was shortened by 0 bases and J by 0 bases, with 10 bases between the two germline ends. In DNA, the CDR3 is TGTGCCAGCAGCTTAGCGCGACAGTTTAGCACAGATACGCAGTATTTT. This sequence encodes CASSLARQFSTDTQYF.

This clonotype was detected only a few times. CDR3 amino acids: CASSVDSGNTEAFF. DNA for the CDR3: TGTGCCAGCAGCGTAGACAGCGGGAACACTGAAGCTTTCTTT. The chain couples TRBV9 to TRBJ1-1; D is ambiguous. The CDR3 contains 14 residues. V lost 0 bases and J lost 1, with 7 bases in between. Germline CDR1 SGDLS, CDR2 YYNGEE. Complete variable domain (other parts from reference TRBV9 and TRBJ1-1): DSGVTQTPKHLITATGQRVTLRCSPRSGDLSVYWYQQSLDQGLQFLIQYYNGEERAKGNILERFSAQQFPDLHSELNLSSLELGDSALYFCASSVDSGNTEAFFGQGTRLTVV.

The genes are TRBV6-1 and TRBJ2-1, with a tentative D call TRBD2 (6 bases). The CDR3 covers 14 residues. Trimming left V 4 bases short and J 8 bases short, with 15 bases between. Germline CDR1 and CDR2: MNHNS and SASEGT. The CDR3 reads CASSASGWTDEQFF. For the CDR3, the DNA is TGTGCCAGCAGTGCAAGCGGGTGGACGGATGAGCAGTTCTTC.

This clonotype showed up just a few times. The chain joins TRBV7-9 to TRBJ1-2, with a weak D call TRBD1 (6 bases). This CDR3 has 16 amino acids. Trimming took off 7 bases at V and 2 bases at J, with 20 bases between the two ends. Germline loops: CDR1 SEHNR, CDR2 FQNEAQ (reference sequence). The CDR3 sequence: CASISVPGQLNYGYTF. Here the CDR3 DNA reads TGTGCCAGCATCTCTGTTCCGGGACAACTAAACTATGGCTACACCTTC.